This T cell receptor (beta chain) was identified in a study of cytomegalovirus exposure and HLA in healthy donors. The germline V and J ends were trimmed by 6 bases and 4 bases, with 15 bases remaining between them. Germline CDR1 and CDR2: MNHNS and SASEGT. The CDR3 spans 15 residues. The PCR employed 60 Vbeta primers together with 13 Jbeta primers. Repertoires were generated with immunoSEQ multiplex PCR, while TCRdb's copy carries only in-frame clones and drops some. Of around 140,000 clones listed, roughly 9.6% are singletons. The source of this sequence is a middle-aged woman in good health and CMV-seropositive. This chain connects TRBV6-1 to TRBJ2-2; a weak D match, TRBD1 (6 bases). The sequencing sample was made of PBMCs. The CDR3 loop is CASRPTGISTGELFF. The CDR3 DNA reads as TGTGCCAGCAGGCCGACAGGAATCAGCACCGGGGAGCTGTTTTTT.